These 25 T cell receptor beta chains came from one sample sequenced in a study of monozygotic twins with inflammatory bowel disease. TCRdb reprocessed the 5' RACE reads and keeps a single row for each CDR3 protein, giving no DNA. The repertoire table contains roughly 140,000 distinct CDR3 sequences. Material: blood. These receptors were taken from a human donor with ulcerative colitis or Crohn's disease, or a healthy co-twin of an affected twin (not recorded which).

The chain uses TRBV4-1 and TRBJ2-7; TCRdb picks TRBD2, but there is no DNA to check that call. In germline, CDR1 is MGHRA, CDR2 YSYEKL. The CDR3 is 14 residues long. This chain's CDR3 is CASSQGLLGLEQYF.

V and J are TRBV12-3 or TRBV12-4 and TRBJ2-7; no DNA is available, so the TRBD2 call from TCRdb remains unchecked. The CDR3 length is 16 residues. CDR3 sequence reads: CASRRSPGLGIYEQYF.

The V gene is TRBV4-1, the J gene TRBJ2-5; TCRdb calls TRBD1, which cannot be checked without DNA. This CDR3 comprises 16 residues. The germline gives CDR1 MGHRA, CDR2 YSYEKL. This CDR3 is CASSQVRNRVGETQYF.

V gene TRBV6-5 combines with J gene TRBJ1-6; TCRdb lists TRBD1, though no DNA is available to test this call. Germline V gene data show CDR1 as MNHEY and CDR2 as SVGAGI. CDR3 length: 16 amino acids. The CDR3 loop is CASSYHRWTGDSPLHF.

This chain connects TRBV20-1 to TRBJ1-6; TCRdb's D gene call, TRBD1, goes unchecked for lack of DNA. Germline V gene sequence: CDR1 DFQATT, CDR2 SNEGSKA (reference sequence). CDR3 length: 14 residues. Here the CDR3 reads CSAGHGFLGTPLHF.

V is TRBV3-1 and J is TRBJ1-1. This CDR3 is 11 amino acids long. CDR1 is LGHDT, CDR2 YNNKEL, per germline (reference sequence). The CDR3 is CASGLNTEAFF.

The rearrangement joins TRBV2 to TRBJ2-1; no DNA is available, so the TRBD1 call from TCRdb remains unchecked. The V gene's germline CDR1 is SNHLY and CDR2 FYNNEI. The CDR3 has 16 amino acids. This chain's CDR3 is CASSEEGQSLVDEQFF.

This CDR3 is CASSFYRDFILETQYF. V and J are TRBV5-6 and TRBJ2-5; the D call of TRBD2 rests on TCRdb alone, since no DNA is present to check it. The length of the CDR3 is 16 residues. Germline CDR1 is SGHDT and CDR2 is YYEEEE.

This sequence joins TRBV7-9 and TRBJ2-7; TCRdb lists TRBD1, though no DNA is available to test this call. This CDR3 is built from 13 residues. Germline-derived CDR1 and CDR2 are SEHNR and FQNEAQ (reference sequence). The CDR3 here is CASSYGQGVEQYF.

The chain combines TRBV7-2 with TRBJ2-7. The CDR3 has 12 amino acids. Germline loops: CDR1 SGHTA, CDR2 FQGNSA. CDR3 amino acids: CASSLAAGEQYF.

This chain uses TRBV9 with TRBJ1-5. The CDR3 runs 15 residues. In germline, CDR1 is SGDLS, CDR2 YYNGEE. The chain's CDR3 is CASSVGPGGNQPQHF.

The genes are TRBV6-5 and TRBJ2-7. This CDR3 is 14 amino acids long. Looked up from germline, CDR1 is MNHEY and CDR2 is SVGAGI. CDR3 protein: CASSYLPEAYEQYF.

The chain joins TRBV7-2 to TRBJ2-4. CDR3 length: 11 residues. The germline gives CDR1 SGHTA, CDR2 FQGNSA. The CDR3 here is CASSPRDIQYF.

V usage is TRBV12-3 or TRBV12-4 and J usage is TRBJ2-5; TCRdb's D call of TRBD1 is untestable without DNA. The CDR3 runs to 13 residues. CDR3 region: CASSFIGGETQYF.

The chain employs TRBV10-3 and TRBJ2-3; TCRdb lists TRBD2, though no DNA is available to test this call. The germline gives CDR1 ENHRY, CDR2 SYGVKD. CDR3 size: 15 residues. The CDR3 sequence is CAIRPSGDLTDTQYF.

The chain recombines TRBV4-2 with TRBJ1-2; the TRBD1 assignment by TCRdb is unverifiable without DNA. Germline CDR1 and CDR2: LGHNA and YNFKEQ. This CDR3 comprises 15 residues. This CDR3 reads CASSQDPKGVYGYTF.

This chain uses TRBV7-2 with TRBJ2-5. The CDR3 sequence is 12 residues long. CDR1 is SGHTA and CDR2 is FQGNSA in the germline V gene. The CDR3 here is CASSLTSETQYF.

The chain's CDR3 is CASSQEPWVAGNYNEQFF. The chain uses TRBV4-2 and TRBJ2-1; the TRBD2 assignment by TCRdb is unverifiable without DNA. The CDR3 has 18 amino acids. Germline CDR1 and CDR2: LGHNA and YNFKEQ.

The chain has TRBV7-2 and TRBJ2-3. This CDR3 comprises 13 residues. Germline CDR1 and CDR2: SGHTA and FQGNSA. CDR3 sequence reads: CASSLGRQDTQYF.

This chain joins TRBV7-2 and TRBJ1-1; TCRdb names TRBD1, which stays unverified in the absence of DNA. The CDR3 loop spans 16 amino acids. The germline CDR1 and CDR2 sequences are SGHTA and FQGNSA. The CDR3 is CASSLSPPGLNTEAFF.

The chain recombines TRBV20-1 with TRBJ1-5. The CDR3 extends over 12 amino acids. CDR1 is DFQATT and CDR2 is SNEGSKA in the germline V gene (reference sequence). CDR3 residues: CSARKPNQPQHF.

The CDR3 reads CSARDLVREYEQFF. This sequence joins TRBV20-1 and TRBJ2-1; TCRdb calls TRBD1, which cannot be checked without DNA. This CDR3 comprises 14 residues. Looked up from germline, CDR1 is DFQATT and CDR2 is SNEGSKA (reference sequence).

This chain connects TRBV20-1 to TRBJ2-2. The CDR3 has 14 amino acids. Germline V lookup: CDR1 DFQATT, CDR2 SNEGSKA (reference sequence). CDR3 amino acids: CSAREDSYTGELFF.

This rearrangement joins TRBV9 to TRBJ2-1; without DNA, the TCRdb call of TRBD2 cannot be checked. The CDR3 totals 15 residues. CDR1 SGDLS and CDR2 YYNGEE come from the germline V gene. CDR3 sequence: CASSVGLAVWDEQFF.

This chain connects TRBV5-1 to TRBJ2-7; there is no DNA to check the TCRdb D call of TRBD1. This CDR3 has 13 amino acids. The V gene's germline CDR1 is SGHRS and CDR2 YFSETQ. CDR3 region: CASSPDRAYEQCF.